This T cell receptor beta chain stems from a study of blood T cell repertoires in COVID-19. Whole-study context: COVID-19 samples from acute and convalescent phases originated in the United States, Italy and Spain. PBMCs, B-cell-depleted T cells, or T cells provided the cDNA or gDNA that made up the material.

The CDR3 length is 14 residues. CDR1 and CDR2 (germline): MDHEN, SYDVKM. The V end was cut by 4 bases, the J end by 0 bases, with 6 bases between. Per the original data handling: Researchers report that nucleated cell counts were estimated from reference gene primer amplification. The data were produced by immunoSEQ multiplex PCR, yet TCRdb's version contains in-frame clones alone and is incomplete. V and J calls and clone size are as listed in that table; D and trimming were resolved from the DNA. The sample includes 30,000 to 35,000 clones, about 85% seen only once; the top ten take 14%. This clonotype was sampled from a human donor with acute or convalescent COVID-19. The donor label of this sample is uncertain. The sequencing sample was made of peripheral blood. The chain has TRBV28 and TRBJ2-2; D uncertain. As DNA, the CDR3 is TGTGCCAGCAGTTGGCTCGCGAACACCGGGGAGCTGTTTTTT. It encodes CASSWLANTGELFF.